This entry features one T cell receptor beta chain sequence. This entry is derived from a study of blood T cell repertoires in COVID-19. Methods used by the authors: By means of reference gene primer amplification, nucleated cell counts were estimated. The protocol was immunoSEQ multiplex PCR, while the TCRdb copy is restricted to in-frame clones and leaves out a portion. D and trimming were read from the DNA, whereas the V and J calls and clone size are those reported in that table. The data show about 230,000 clones, approximately 90% seen once. Enrolment of Seattle patients took place during active infection, and they were followed longitudinally. CDR1 and CDR2 from the germline V gene are MGHRA and YSYEKL. V dropped 1 base and J dropped 8; count of bases not matched to a gene: 11. The CDR3 extends over 17 amino acids.

The source material was peripheral blood. The source of this sequence is a man between 25 and 39 years old with COVID-19, enrolled during active disease. The rearrangement links TRBV4-1 to TRBJ1-6, with 7 bases that match TRBD1. The CDR3 nucleotides are TGCGCCAGCAGCCAAGGAAGGACAGGCCACATGGATTCACCCCTCCACTTT. This codes for CASSQGRTGHMDSPLHF.